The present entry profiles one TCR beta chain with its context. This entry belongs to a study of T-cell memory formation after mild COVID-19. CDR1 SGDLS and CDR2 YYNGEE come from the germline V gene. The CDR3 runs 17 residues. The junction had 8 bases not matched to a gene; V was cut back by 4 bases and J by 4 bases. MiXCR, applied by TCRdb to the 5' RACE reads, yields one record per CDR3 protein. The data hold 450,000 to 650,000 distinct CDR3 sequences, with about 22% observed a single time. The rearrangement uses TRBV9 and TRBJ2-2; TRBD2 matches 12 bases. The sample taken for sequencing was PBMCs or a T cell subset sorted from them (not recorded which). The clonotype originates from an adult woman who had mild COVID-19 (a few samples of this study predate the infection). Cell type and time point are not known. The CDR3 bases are TGTGCCAGCAGCTCAATGACTAGCGGGGGAAGCACCGGGGAGCTGTTTTTT. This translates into CASSSMTSGGSTGELFF.